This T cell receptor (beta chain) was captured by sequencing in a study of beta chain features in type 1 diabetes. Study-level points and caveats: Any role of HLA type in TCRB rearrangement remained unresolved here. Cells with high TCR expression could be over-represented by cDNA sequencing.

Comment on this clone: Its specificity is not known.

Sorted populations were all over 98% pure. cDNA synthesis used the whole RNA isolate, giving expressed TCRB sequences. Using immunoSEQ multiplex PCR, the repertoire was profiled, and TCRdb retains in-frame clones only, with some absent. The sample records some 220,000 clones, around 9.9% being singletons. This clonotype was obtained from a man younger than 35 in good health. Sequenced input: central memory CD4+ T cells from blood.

The CDR3 is CASSLSRASFYEQYF. As DNA, the CDR3 is TGTGCCAGCAGCTTATCGAGGGCTTCCTTTTACGAGCAGTACTTC. V usage is TRBV7-2 and J usage is TRBJ2-7; D is possibly TRBD2 (5 bases). Per germline, CDR1 SGHTA and CDR2 FQGNSA. The CDR3 loop spans 15 amino acids. V was cut by 2 bases and J by 4 bases, with 15 bases left in between. The entire variable domain, with the rest obtained from reference TRBV7-2 and TRBJ2-7, is as follows: GAGVSQSPSNKVTEKGKDVELRCDPISGHTALYWYRQSLGQGLEFLIYFQGNSAPDKSGLPSDRFSAERTGGSVSTLTIQRTQQEDSAVYLCASSLSRASFYEQYFGPGTRLTVT.